A single sample is the source of the 4 T cell receptor beta chains below, sequenced in a study of graft-versus-host responses after intestinal transplantation. Profiling relied on immunoSEQ multiplex PCR, and the TCRdb table lists in-frame clones only, not all of them. The table has about 130,000 clones, approximately 92% seen once; the top ten hold roughly 0.17%. These receptors have no identified antigens. The source material was unstimulated CD4+ T cells sorted from spleen or lymph node cells, sampled before intestinal transplant. The receptors originated from a human donor who received an intestinal transplant.

The V and J genes are TRBV2 and TRBJ1-4; no clear D gene. The CDR3 runs 12 residues. Germline-derived CDR1 and CDR2 are SNHLY and FYNNEI. Trimming shortened V by 4 bases and J by 8 bases, and 8 bases separated the two germline ends. DNA of the CDR3: TGTGCCAGCAGTGCCTCGGGGGAAAAACTGTTTTTT. This translates into CASSASGEKLFF. Using reference TRBV2 and TRBJ1-4 for the parts outside the CDR3, the full variable domain is EPEVTQTPSHQVTQMGQEVILRCVPISNHLYFYWYRQILGQKVEFLVSFYNNEISEKSEIFDDQFSVERPDGSNFTLKIRSTKLEDSAMYFCASSASGEKLFFGSGTQLSVL.

The chain couples TRBV5-6 to TRBJ1-5, with a weak D call TRBD1 (5 bases). Per the germline V gene, CDR1 is SGHDT and CDR2 is YYEEEE. V was clipped by 2 bases and J by 10 bases, with 13 bases between them. This CDR3 is built from 13 residues. CDR3 amino acids: CASSLSFQGPQHF. The CDR3 DNA sequence: TGTGCCAGCAGCTTAAGCTTTCAGGGCCCCCAGCATTTT.

The chain joins TRBV27 to TRBJ2-7; 12 nucleotides agree with TRBD1. Germline loops: CDR1 MNHEY, CDR2 SMNVEV (reference sequence). With V trimmed by 0 bases and J by 5 bases, 11 bases remained unmatched. The CDR3 has 18 amino acids. CDR3 in DNA: TGTGCCAGCAGTTTATCGGGCCGCAACCGGGACAGGGGGCACGAGCAGTACTTC. Encoded protein: CASSLSGRNRDRGHEQYF.

J is TRBJ2-5 and V is TRBV13; D gene ambiguous. Deletions cut 8 bases from V and 5 bases from J, with 9 bases between. Germline V gene data show CDR1 as PRHDT and CDR2 as FYEKMQ (reference sequence). CDR3 size: 11 residues. CDR3 sequence (DNA): TGTGCCAGCGGGCTTCAGGAGACCCAGTACTTC. Translated: CASGLQETQYF.